This TCR beta chain was captured by sequencing in a study of spatial heterogeneity in lung cancer. Study-wide background: Each unique TCR and UMI combination was seen more than ten times on average in raw reads. Whole-study results and caveats: Counts for ubiquitous and regional expanded TCRs went along with ubiquitous and regional nonsynonymous mutations, respectively. Mutation tallies in tumors tracked expanded intratumoral alpha and beta TCR counts.

TCRdb reanalysed the 5' RACE reads using MiXCR and keeps one entry per CDR3 protein. The table lists about 16,000 distinct CDR3 sequences, about 6.5% of them singletons. Sample time point: sample taken at primary tumor resection. The cohort: about 79 early-stage, untreated non-small cell lung cancer patients. No cells were sorted before sequencing. The whole RNA sequenced was extracted from tumor, nontumor lung or frozen PBMC. Germline CDR1 is SQVTM and CDR2 is ANQGSEA. This CDR3 has 14 amino acids. V gave up 6 bases and J gave up 4 bases; unmatched junction bases: 4. This clonotype was counted at least ten times. No antigen is known for it.

The sample consisted of lung tumor tissue, taken at surgery. The V call is TRBV29-1, the J call TRBJ2-2; 11 bases map to TRBD1. This receptor was identified in a female donor with early-stage non-small cell lung cancer. CDR3 nucleotide sequence: TGCAGCGTAGCCGGGACAGGGGGCACCGGGGAGCTGTTTTTT. Translation: CSVAGTGGTGELFF.